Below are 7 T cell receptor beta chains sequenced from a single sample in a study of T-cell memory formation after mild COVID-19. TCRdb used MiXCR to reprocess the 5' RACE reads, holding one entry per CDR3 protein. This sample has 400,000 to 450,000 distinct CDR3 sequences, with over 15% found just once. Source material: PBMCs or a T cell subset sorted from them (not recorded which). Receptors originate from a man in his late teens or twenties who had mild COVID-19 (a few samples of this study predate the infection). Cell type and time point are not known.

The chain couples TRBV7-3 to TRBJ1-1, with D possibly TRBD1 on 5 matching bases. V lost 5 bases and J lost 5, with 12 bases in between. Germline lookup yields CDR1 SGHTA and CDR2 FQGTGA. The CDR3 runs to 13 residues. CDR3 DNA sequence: TGTGCCAGCAGCCCTCTCGGGGGGACTGAAGCTTTCTTT. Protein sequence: CASSPLGGTEAFF.

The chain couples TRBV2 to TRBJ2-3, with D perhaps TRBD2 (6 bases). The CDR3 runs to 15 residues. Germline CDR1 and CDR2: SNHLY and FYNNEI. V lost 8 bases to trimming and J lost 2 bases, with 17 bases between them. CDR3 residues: CASGPRDLVTDTQYF. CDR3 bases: TGTGCCAGCGGACCCCGGGACTTGGTCACAGATACGCAGTATTTT.

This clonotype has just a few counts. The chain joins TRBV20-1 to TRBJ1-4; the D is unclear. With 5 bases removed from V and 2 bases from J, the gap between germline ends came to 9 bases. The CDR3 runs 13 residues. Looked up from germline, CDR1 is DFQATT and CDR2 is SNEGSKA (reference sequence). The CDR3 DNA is TGCAGTGCTCTTGACCGTACTAATGAAAAACTGTTTTTT. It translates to CSALDRTNEKLFF.

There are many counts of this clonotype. The CDR3 sequence: CSVNREGASEQYV. The DNA for the CDR3 is TGCAGCGTTAATAGAGAGGGGGCGAGTGAGCAGTACGTC. This chain joins TRBV29-1 and TRBJ2-7; TRBD1 matches 7 bases. The V gene end was trimmed by 5 bases and the J gene end by 7 bases; junction bases not matched to a gene: 11. The CDR3 totals 13 residues. Germline CDR1 reads SQVTM; CDR2 reads ANQGSEA.

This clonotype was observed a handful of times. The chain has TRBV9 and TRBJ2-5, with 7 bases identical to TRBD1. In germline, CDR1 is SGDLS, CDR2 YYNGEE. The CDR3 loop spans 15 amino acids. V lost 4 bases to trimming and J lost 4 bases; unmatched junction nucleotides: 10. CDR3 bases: TGTGCCAGCAGCATGCCGGGGTCAGGGGGAGAGACCCAGTACTTC. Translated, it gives CASSMPGSGGETQYF.

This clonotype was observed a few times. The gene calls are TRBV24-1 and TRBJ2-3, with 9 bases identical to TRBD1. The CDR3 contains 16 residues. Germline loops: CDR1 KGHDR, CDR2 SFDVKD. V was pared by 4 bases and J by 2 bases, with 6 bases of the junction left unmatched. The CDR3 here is CATSDIGTGLTDTQYF. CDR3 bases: TGTGCCACCAGTGACATCGGGACAGGGCTCACAGATACGCAGTATTTT.

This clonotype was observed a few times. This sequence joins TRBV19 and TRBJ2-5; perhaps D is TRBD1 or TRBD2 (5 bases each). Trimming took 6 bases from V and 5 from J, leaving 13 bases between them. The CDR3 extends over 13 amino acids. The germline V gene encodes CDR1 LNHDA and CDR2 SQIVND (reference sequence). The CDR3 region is CASRGRRRETQYF. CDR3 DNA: TGTGCCAGTAGGGGACGTCGACGGGAGACCCAGTACTTC. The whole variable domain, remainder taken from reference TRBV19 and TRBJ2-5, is DGGITQSPKYLFRKEGQNVTLSCEQNLNHDAMYWYRQDPGQGLRLIYYSQIVNDFQKGDIAEGYSVSREKKESFPLTVTSAQKNPTAFYLCASRGRRRETQYFGPGTRLLVL.